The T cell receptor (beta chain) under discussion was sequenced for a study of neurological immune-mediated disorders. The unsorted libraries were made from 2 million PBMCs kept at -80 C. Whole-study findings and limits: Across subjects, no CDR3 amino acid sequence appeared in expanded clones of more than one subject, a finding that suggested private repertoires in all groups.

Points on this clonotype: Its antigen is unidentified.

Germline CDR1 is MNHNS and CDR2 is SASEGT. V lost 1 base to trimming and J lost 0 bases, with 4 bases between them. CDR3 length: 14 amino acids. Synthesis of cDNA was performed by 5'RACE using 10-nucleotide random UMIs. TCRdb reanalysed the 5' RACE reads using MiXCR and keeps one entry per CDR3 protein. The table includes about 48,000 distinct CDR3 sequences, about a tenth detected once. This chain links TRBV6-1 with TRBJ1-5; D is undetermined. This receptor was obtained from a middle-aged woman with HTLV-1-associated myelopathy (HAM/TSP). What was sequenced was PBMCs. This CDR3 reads CASSEGNSNQPQHF. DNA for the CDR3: TGTGCCAGCAGTGAAGGAAATAGCAATCAGCCCCAGCATTTT.